One sample yielded the 23 T cell receptor beta chains listed below, sequenced in a study of blood T cell repertoires in COVID-19. TCRdb's table, derived via immunoSEQ multiplex PCR, lists solely in-frame clones and lacks some. The table lists over 250,000 clones, about 89% of them singletons. The sequencing sample was made of peripheral blood. The source of these receptors is a man in his fifties with acute or convalescent COVID-19.

This rearrangement joins TRBV5-6 to TRBJ1-3; unclear D gene. The CDR3 is 14 residues long. The germline CDR1 and CDR2 sequences are SGHDT and YYEEEE. The V gene lost 1 base and the J gene lost 0 bases, with 5 bases spanning the gap. The CDR3 here is CASSLFSSGNTIYF. The CDR3 DNA reads TGTGCCAGCAGCTTGTTCTCCTCTGGAAACACCATATATTTT.

The chain employs TRBV6-6 and TRBJ1-2; D not certain. CDR3 size: 14 residues. Trimming removed 0 bases from V and 7 bases from J, with 12 bases in between. The V gene's germline CDR1 is MNHNY and CDR2 SVGAGI (reference sequence). CDR3 amino acids: CASSYSNSLPGYTF. The CDR3 DNA reads TGTGCCAGCAGTTACTCGAACAGCCTCCCTGGCTACACCTTC.

This chain links TRBV7-2 with TRBJ2-3, with a possible D match to TRBD2 (5 bases). CDR1 is SGHTA, CDR2 FQGNSA, per germline. The CDR3 has 17 amino acids. Trimming left V 1 base short and J 0 bases short, with 14 bases between. CDR3 in DNA: TGTGCCAGCAGCTTAGGCGTGGACTTCAAGAGCACAGATACGCAGTATTTT. It translates to CASSLGVDFKSTDTQYF.

This clone has a single count. V usage is TRBV7-3 and J usage is TRBJ1-3, with a tentative D call TRBD1 (5 bases). V shed 5 bases and J shed 2 bases, with 7 bases lying between them. The CDR3 has 13 amino acids. Germline-derived CDR1 and CDR2 are SGHTA and FQGTGA. CDR3 bases: TGTGCCAGCAGCCAGACAGCTGGAAACACCATATATTTT. Its protein is CASSQTAGNTIYF.

The CDR3 is CASSAPGRGFNYEQYF. In nucleotides, the CDR3 is TGTGCCAGCTCAGCCCCTGGGAGGGGATTTAACTACGAGCAGTACTTC. The chain couples TRBV18 to TRBJ2-7; TRBD2 matches at 7 bases. Germline trimming cut 5 bases from V and 3 bases from J; bases unmatched to any gene: 13. Germline V gene sequence: CDR1 KGHSH, CDR2 LQKENI. The CDR3 contains 16 residues. Based on the CDR3 plus reference TRBV18 and TRBJ2-7, the full variable domain is NAGVMQNPRHLVRRRGQEARLRCSPMKGHSHVYWYRQLPEEGLKFMVYLQKENIIDESGMPKERFSAEFPKEGPSILRIQQVVRGDSAAYFCASSAPGRGFNYEQYFGPGTRLTVT.

CDR3 sequence reads: CASSGRTGDGVGYTF. For the CDR3, the DNA is TGTGCCAGCAGCGGCCGGACAGGGGATGGGGTTGGCTACACCTTC. The chain recombines TRBV5-4 with TRBJ1-2, with 9 bases matching TRBD1. The V and J ends lost 4 bases and 7 bases, in that order; junction bases with no gene match: 11. The CDR3 loop spans 15 amino acids. Germline V gives CDR1 SGHNT, CDR2 YYREEE (reference sequence).

V is TRBV7-6 and J is TRBJ2-5; TRBD1 agrees at 7 bases. Losses at the gene ends were 0 bases for V and 4 bases for J; bases not matched to a gene: 5. Germline CDR1 is SGHVS and CDR2 is FNYEAQ. This CDR3 comprises 15 residues. CDR3 region: CASSLATGLGETQYF. CDR3 sequence (DNA): TGTGCCAGCAGCTTAGCGACAGGGCTCGGAGAGACCCAGTACTTC. Complete variable domain (other parts from reference TRBV7-6 and TRBJ2-5): GAGVSQSPRYKVTKRGQDVALRCDPISGHVSLYWYRQALGQGPEFLTYFNYEAQQDKSGLPNDRFSAERPEGSISTLTIQRTEQRDSAMYRCASSLATGLGETQYFGPGTRLLVL.

The rearrangement joins TRBV11-2 to TRBJ1-4; 10 bases align to TRBD1. V lost 4 bases to trimming and J lost 4 bases; unmatched junction nucleotides: 3. In germline, CDR1 is SGHAT, CDR2 FQNNGV. CDR3 length: 15 amino acids. Here the CDR3 reads CASSSWTGGNEKLFF. The CDR3 nucleotides are TGTGCCAGCAGCTCCTGGACAGGGGGTAATGAAAAACTGTTTTTT.

CDR3 sequence: CASSETGVYGYTF. The CDR3 region has the DNA TGTGCCAGCAGTGAGACAGGGGTCTATGGCTACACCTTC. The chain uses TRBV25-1 and TRBJ1-2; TRBD1 aligns across 8 bases. V was pared by 3 bases and J by 4 bases, with 1 base of the junction left unmatched. The V gene's germline CDR1 is MGHDK and CDR2 SYGVNS. CDR3 size: 13 residues.

This sequence joins TRBV5-1 and TRBJ1-4; no firm D call. The V and J ends lost 0 bases and 7 bases respectively, with 10 bases between them. From germline, CDR1 is SGHRS and CDR2 YFSETQ. This CDR3 contains 14 residues. CDR3 sequence: CASSLAGLSEKLFF. As DNA, the CDR3 is TGCGCCAGCAGCTTGGCGGGGTTGAGTGAAAAACTGTTTTTT. Full variable domain (rest looked up from reference TRBV5-1 and TRBJ1-4): KAGVTQTPRYLIKTRGQQVTLSCSPISGHRSVSWYQQTPGQGLQFLFEYFSETQRNKGNFPGRFSGRQFSNSRSEMNVSTLELGDSALYLCASSLAGLSEKLFFGSGTQLSVL.

The gene calls are TRBV29-1 and TRBJ1-2; tentatively, D is TRBD1 (6 bases). Deletions cut 7 bases from V and 2 bases from J, with 17 bases between. The CDR3 extends over 14 amino acids. Per germline, CDR1 SQVTM and CDR2 ANQGSEA. The CDR3 spells CSATGGERNYGYTF. The CDR3, as DNA: TGCAGCGCGACTGGGGGCGAACGAAACTATGGCTACACCTTC.

This chain uses TRBV19 with TRBJ1-5, with D uncertain. CDR1 and CDR2 (germline): LNHDA, SQIVND (reference sequence). The V end was cut by 5 bases, the J end by 4 bases, with 12 bases between. This CDR3 is 14 amino acids long. CDR3 coding DNA: TGTGCCAGTAGTCCCCGGCCGGGTAATCAGCCCCAGCATTTT. This codes for CASSPRPGNQPQHF.

V is TRBV6-5 and J is TRBJ1-6, with 10 bases lining up with TRBD1. The CDR3 length is 14 residues. CDR1 MNHEY and CDR2 SVGAGI come from the germline V gene. V dropped 7 bases and J dropped 7; count of bases not matched to a gene: 4. This CDR3 reads CASTGQGMNSPLHF. For the CDR3, the DNA is TGTGCCAGCACGGGACAGGGGATGAATTCACCCCTCCACTTT.

The chain recombines TRBV18 with TRBJ2-2, with TRBD1 identical over 8 bases. V shed 0 bases and J 7 bases; nucleotides not matched to a gene: 7. The CDR3 runs 16 residues. Germline lookup yields CDR1 KGHSH and CDR2 LQKENI. The CDR3 loop is CASSPPLGQGLGELFF. For the CDR3, the DNA is TGTGCCAGCTCACCACCGTTAGGACAGGGTCTCGGGGAGCTGTTTTTT.

The CDR3 DNA follows: TGTGCCACCTCACAGGGTTTCTACAATGAGCAGTTCTTC. This codes for CATSQGFYNEQFF. The chain links TRBV25-1 to TRBJ2-1; tentative D call: TRBD1 (6 bases). The germline CDR1 and CDR2 sequences are MGHDK and SYGVNS. V lost 10 bases and J 3 bases, leaving 13 bases between the germline ends. The CDR3 has 13 residues.

This sequence joins TRBV18 and TRBJ1-2, with D perhaps matching TRBD1 (6 bases). Trimming removed 3 bases from V and 3 bases from J, with 11 bases in between. Germline values: CDR1 KGHSH, CDR2 LQKENI. The CDR3 is made up of 14 amino acids. DNA of the CDR3: TGTGCCAGCTCACCGGGGGCGTTGGACTATGGCTACACCTTC. This translates into CASSPGALDYGYTF.

The chain links TRBV9 to TRBJ2-3; D is possibly TRBD1 (5 bases). The ends were cut back, 9 bases at V and 0 bases at J, with 17 bases in the middle. The CDR3 has 15 amino acids. Germline V lookup: CDR1 SGDLS, CDR2 YYNGEE. The CDR3: CATASGITSTDTQYF. The CDR3 region has the DNA TGTGCCACCGCCTCAGGGATCACAAGCACAGATACGCAGTATTTT.

The chain links TRBV11-2 to TRBJ2-5, with D hard to call. Trimming took 5 bases from V and 1 from J, leaving 11 bases between them. CDR1 is SGHAT, CDR2 FQNNGV, per germline. The CDR3 spans 14 residues. CDR3 sequence reads: CASSRVTSQETQYF. The CDR3 DNA reads as TGTGCCAGCAGCCGAGTAACTTCCCAAGAGACCCAGTACTTC.

The chain has TRBV5-1 and TRBJ1-6; TRBD1 aligns across 8 bases. Germline V gives CDR1 SGHRS, CDR2 YFSETQ. Trimming cost V 0 bases and J 7 bases; bases outside gene matches: 3. The CDR3 consists of 15 residues. Here the CDR3 reads CASSLGQGSNSPLHF. CDR3 bases: TGCGCCAGCAGCTTGGGACAGGGGTCGAATTCACCCCTCCACTTT.

This clone occurred a few times. The genes are TRBV5-1 and TRBJ2-7; D gene uncertain. The CDR3 contains 13 residues. The germline V gene has CDR1 SGHRS and CDR2 YFSETQ. V shed 0 bases and J shed 3 bases, with 7 bases lying between them. The CDR3 DNA reads as TGCGCCAGCAGCTTGGTTGCAGACTACGAGCAGTACTTC. Amino acids: CASSLVADYEQYF. The entire variable domain, with the rest obtained from reference TRBV5-1 and TRBJ2-7, is as follows: KAGVTQTPRYLIKTRGQQVTLSCSPISGHRSVSWYQQTPGQGLQFLFEYFSETQRNKGNFPGRFSGRQFSNSRSEMNVSTLELGDSALYLCASSLVADYEQYFGPGTRLTVT.

The V gene is TRBV5-6, the J gene TRBJ1-1; 7 positions match TRBD1. V gave up 2 bases and J gave up 2 bases; unmatched junction bases: 6. The CDR3 consists of 15 residues. CDR1 SGHDT and CDR2 YYEEEE come from the germline V gene. The CDR3 is CASSFGGTANTEAFF. In DNA form, the CDR3 reads TGTGCCAGCAGCTTTGGTGGGACAGCTAACACTGAAGCTTTCTTT.

The chain carries TRBV7-9 and TRBJ2-2, with 7 bases that match TRBD2. Trimming at V came to 3 bases and at J to 3 bases, leaving 4 bases not matched to a gene. Per germline, CDR1 SEHNR and CDR2 FQNEAQ (reference sequence). The CDR3 loop spans 15 amino acids. CDR3 loop: CASSFRDYHTGELFF. The CDR3 nucleotides are TGTGCCAGCAGCTTTAGGGACTACCACACCGGGGAGCTGTTTTTT. The full variable domain, completed using reference TRBV7-9 and TRBJ2-2, is DTGVSQNPRHKITKRGQNVTFRCDPISEHNRLYWYRQTLGQGPEFLTYFQNEAQLEKSRLLSDRFSAERPKGSFSTLEIQRTEQGDSAMYLCASSFRDYHTGELFFGEGSRLTVL.

This rearrangement joins TRBV2 to TRBJ1-2; D perhaps matches TRBD1 (6 bases). Germline V gives CDR1 SNHLY, CDR2 FYNNEI. With 4 bases removed from V and 8 bases from J, the gap between germline ends came to 14 bases. This CDR3 is built from 13 residues. This chain's CDR3 is CASSVLGAVGYTF. As DNA, the CDR3 is TGTGCCAGCAGTGTTTTGGGGGCAGTAGGCTACACCTTC. The complete variable domain, with remaining parts taken from reference TRBV2 and TRBJ1-2, reads EPEVTQTPSHQVTQMGQEVILRCVPISNHLYFYWYRQILGQKVEFLVSFYNNEISEKSEIFDDQFSVERPDGSNFTLKIRSTKLEDSAMYFCASSVLGAVGYTFGSGTRLTVV.